The present T cell receptor beta chain was sequenced within a study of blood T cell repertoires in COVID-19. At the level of the study: Sources were T cells, B-cell-depleted T cells, or PBMCs; the material itself was cDNA or gDNA.

TCRdb's copy holds only in-frame clones and misses some; the assay was immunoSEQ multiplex PCR. The data contain fewer than 650,000 clones, approximately 88% of them singletons. The V gene end was trimmed by 4 bases and the J gene end by 0 bases; junction bases not matched to a gene: 8. CDR3 size: 17 residues. Germline-derived CDR1 and CDR2 are ENHRY and SYGVKD. Input material: peripheral blood. The V gene is TRBV10-3, the J gene TRBJ2-3; TRBD2 agrees at 9 bases. This clonotype was sampled from a woman in her forties or fifties with COVID-19, enrolled during active disease. The CDR3 here is CAISGPELAGSTDTQYF. DNA of the CDR3: TGTGCCATCAGTGGTCCTGAGCTAGCGGGGAGCACAGATACGCAGTATTTT.